The clone carrying this TCR beta chain was seen more than once but under ten times. Its specificity is not known. The data stem from a study of T cell responses to AZD1222 COVID-19 vaccine. Study details: Whether given at about 4 or about 12 weeks, second doses were pooled. General study results and limits: At study baseline, merely a handful of AZD1222 recipients were seropositive. Close to half of all spike-specific TCRs reportedly target regions of the variants that are unmutated.

Trimming took off 5 bases at V and 2 bases at J, with 16 bases between the two ends. Germline loops: CDR1 MDHEN, CDR2 SYDVKM. The length of the CDR3 is 16 residues. The protocol was immunoSEQ multiplex PCR, while the TCRdb copy is restricted to in-frame clones and leaves out a portion. The sample lists fewer than 110,000 clones, 88% occurring once. The genes are TRBV28 and TRBJ1-3; D perhaps matches TRBD1 (6 bases). The TCR was taken from an adult in good health. This specimen was peripheral blood, taken on day 0 of AZD1222 vaccination. CDR3 in amino acids: CASSNAGHLTGNTIYF. The CDR3 DNA sequence: TGTGCCAGCAGTAACGCGGGACACCTAACTGGAAACACCATATATTTT.